Sequencing of this T cell receptor (beta chain) was carried out in a study of early T cells in non-severe SARS-CoV-2 infection (dated by TCRdb to about 2021). Regarding the complete study: Because TCR sequencing relied on bulk RNA taken from unsorted whole blood, pairing of alpha and beta chains was not possible. Paper-wide results and their limitations: VDJdb matching was skewed toward anti-spike CD8 responses and likely underestimated virus-specific expansions, missing private and CD4 specificities.

Library prep was done by 5' RACE. Sequenced using a NextSeq 500. In the TCR library protocol, unique molecular identifiers were attached to individual cDNA molecules to correct for PCR bias and sequencing error. Both TCR alpha and beta chains were sequenced, and tight co-correlation was observed between alpha and beta sequence abundances in each sample. The authors' analysis ran thus. Decombinator V4 was used to perform V gene, J gene and CDR3 annotation of TCR sequences. TCRs were defined as expanded if a significant change between any two time points was detected under a Poisson model with p below 0.0001. TCR abundances were normalised to the total number of TCRs sequenced per sample and expressed as counts per million. TRAV1-2 paired with TRAJ12, TRAJ20 or TRAJ33 defined MAIT TCRs, while TRAV10 paired with TRAJ18 defined iNKT TCRs. A search of VDJdb, accessed on 1 November 2021, was run for TCRs annotated to CMV, EBV and SARS-CoV-2, with TCRs annotated for multiple antigens excluded. TCRdb took the public reads, trimmed them with fastp at Q25, ran MiXCR for clone calling and kept in-frame beta chains. One record per CDR3 amino acid sequence lists the most common genes and DNA. TCRdb's processing, not the authors', yielded these V and J calls. The sample table lists 25,000 to 30,000 distinct CDR3 sequences, more than 4.5% of them with a count of one. Together, the top ten hold about 0.9% of the sample.

A case-control design nested within a healthcare worker cohort in London, UK, was used, with weekly nasopharyngeal swab PCR tests and blood sampling performed. Healthcare workers were recruited between 23 and 31 March 2020, during the week of the UK lockdown, and were followed weekly for up to roughly 16 weeks. The CDR3 contains 11 residues, cysteine and phenylalanine counted. Just the 33-base CDR3 DNA is kept, in frame starting at base 1. The germline ends are 7 bases apart after V is trimmed by 10 bases and J by 4 bases. The germline V gene yields KGHDR for CDR1 and SFDVKD for CDR2. This clonotype was seen at least ten times. Its antigen target is currently unknown. No qualities accompany the bases; no much larger clone lies one base away.

Rearrangement joined TRBV24-1 to TRBJ2-1; TRBD1 is a weak D gene call, 5 bases matching. The sequenced sample consisted of whole blood. The sequence derives from an adult who was a healthcare worker with PCR-confirmed SARS-CoV-2 infection or an uninfected control (not recorded which). The CDR3 here reads CATRGYNEQFF. The nucleotide sequence is given as TGTGCCACTAGGGGATACAATGAGCAGTTCTTC.